This TCR beta chain was retrieved from a study of cytomegalovirus exposure and HLA in healthy donors (TCRdb year 2017). A note on the overall study: An earlier analysis of 587 of the donors reported around 280 Gb of sequence data and 117 million unique TCR beta sequences obtained from about 180 million T cells. Roughly 300 gigabases of sequencing data and 70 million to 85 million unique TCR sequences were included in an early release covering around 650 HLA-typed donors. Among the roughly 400 genotyped donors, around 79% belonged to the genetic ancestry cluster associated with self-reported Caucasian donors. The aim of the study was to test whether cataloging public T cell receptors could identify signatures of past pathogen exposure. The study profiled the T cell repertoires of 500 to 800 subjects by immunosequencing and related them to cytomegalovirus serostatus. Besides the first cohort of hundreds of subjects, a separate validation cohort made up of about 120 different subjects was used. The study combined high-throughput TCR immunosequencing, statistical association of individual TCRs with disease status, and machine learning to predict cytomegalovirus infection status. To study patterns of TCR occurrence, a later analysis re-analyzed previously published TCR beta repertoires from 666 donors and added high-resolution HLA genotyping. Rather than drawing on any new phenotypic data, the later analysis identified candidate immune exposures from TCR beta sequences and the way those sequences occurred across donors. To decide whether each TCR beta V gene segment behaved as functional or pseudogenic, an earlier analysis of some 580 of the donors relied on high-throughput TCR beta sequencing. Alongside the repertoire data, information on donor age, sex, ethnicity and CMV serostatus was compiled. A later genetic analysis used genome-wide SNP genotypes for 398 of the 666 donors, treating that subset as a discovery cohort. All discovery cohort repertoires had been generated on a single sequencing platform. HLA typing covered class I and class II loci at four-digit resolution. Typing coverage varied by locus: 629-630 donors for A, B, C, DRB1 and DQB1; roughly 510 for DQA1; nearly 610 for DPA1; about 450 for DPB1. A handful of DR-DQ haplotypes were treated as single units for association and clustering because of strong linkage in the cohort. Among about 370 genotyped donors of the cohort, an average of around 250,000 unique TCR beta nucleotide sequences was sequenced per donor, of which about 19% were non-productive.

Libraries were prepared through the immunoSEQ multiplex PCR assay. The multiplex PCR relied on a mix of 60 forward primers for TCR Vbeta segments and 13 reverse primers for TCR Jbeta segments. The CDR3 region of rearranged TCR beta genes was amplified from genomic DNA by a multiplex PCR assay. The amplified TCR beta libraries were sequenced on the Illumina HiSeq System as 87-base-pair reads. The published analysis was carried out like this. A later analysis tallied tens of millions of unique TCR beta chains across the 550 to 850 repertoires, and around 12 million of those chains were shared by two or more donors. To remove PCR and sequencing errors, raw reads were error-corrected and collapsed into unique sequences using a nearest-neighbor algorithm that merged closely related sequences. To assign V, D and J gene segments, CDR3 sequences were aligned to IMGT reference sequences. For a sequence to be retained, a match of at least six nucleotides was required to both a V gene segment and a J gene segment. Rearrangements were classified as productive when the CDR3 lacked stop codons and remained in frame with V and J, and all other rearrangements were classified as non-productive. Following IMGT convention, CDR3 was defined as the stretch from the second conserved V-encoded cysteine up to the conserved J-encoded phenylalanine. In an earlier analysis of roughly 610 of the donors, sequences lacking an unambiguous match to a single V gene segment were excluded. An earlier analysis of 587 of the donors classified V segments as functional when productive rearrangements were above 56.7% and as segregating when the standard deviation between donors was above 5%. A statistical classification framework was built for diagnosing cytomegalovirus status from the catalog of TCR beta chain sequences. In a later analysis, V and J genes were assigned by comparing TCR nucleotide sequences against IMGT/GENE-DB human TR gene sequences. Using the TCRdist pipeline, a later analysis assigned CDR3 sequences along with most-parsimonious VDJ recombination scenarios. In a later analysis, each TCR beta chain was defined by its CDR3 amino acid sequence together with its V-gene family, and reads lacking a unique V-gene family were excluded. A later analysis removed 450 to 600 highly shared, low-generation-probability nucleotide sequences to deal with suspected cross-contamination and a sequencing artifact. In a later analysis, a clonal expansion index for each public chain was calculated from normalized within-repertoire ranks of inferred template counts. In a later analysis, generation probabilities were computed using a VDJ recombination model fitted to out-of-frame rearrangements, and the results were checked against IGoR. Hypergeometric tests were used in a later analysis to score TCR-TCR, TCR-HLA and TCR-CMV co-occurrence, with a repertoire-size bias correction applied to the TCR pairs. False discovery rates were estimated in a later analysis by permuting HLA or CMV assignments 20 times. A later analysis grouped co-occurring TCRs with DBSCAN, adding TCRdist sequence similarity when clustering within HLA-allele-positive subsets. Repertoires with fewer than 30,000 or more than 120,000 public chains were left out of co-occurrence clustering, as were about five repertoires with anomalous nucleotide sharing. Held by TCRdb, this immuneACCESS table contains in-frame sequences only and omits some clones. Under half of the omission traces to an unresolved V gene where checked; the cause of the rest is unknown. The V and J calls and clone size are taken from that table; D and trimming were inferred from the DNA. The table for this sample lists roughly 56,000 clones; more than 60% of them were counted only once. Roughly 51% of the sample is in the top ten clones.

Broader findings and caveats from the paper: When HLA alleles, especially DR and DQ, strongly co-occurred, TCR associations were difficult to assign to individual alleles. In vitro tests confirmed that a few of the cytomegalovirus-associated TCR beta chains recognize cytomegalovirus antigens. In a later analysis, TCR association rates were found to vary across HLA loci, with the most associated TCRs seen for DRB1 alleles and the fewest for HLA-C alleles. A later analysis reported that several top co-occurrence clusters appeared linked to parvovirus B19, influenza, CMV and Epstein-Barr virus. The authors suggested that the approach could potentially be extended to other disease states and immunological phenotypes. Linkage disequilibrium might explain the correlated functional status among segregating V segments, but an unknown experimental factor could not be excluded. A further reported finding was that TCR beta sequences accurately predicted the HLA-A and HLA-B alleles for most subjects in the first cohort. In an earlier analysis of about 600 of the donors, most TCR beta V segments appeared in productive rearrangements about 90% or about 30% of the time, broadly matching IMGT annotations. Cytomegalovirus status was reported to be diagnosed by the classifier with high specificity and sensitivity in both the original and validation cohorts. Only TCR beta chains were sequenced in this cohort, and the absence of alpha or paired-chain data limited detectable features. A cluster of highly shared sequence variants was judged likely to represent a technical artifact of the sequencing pipeline. V-gene and J-gene trimming of TCR beta chains was associated with a missense DCLRE1C variant in a later genetic analysis, and the association was replicated in an independent cohort. Most CMV-associated TCR beta chains appeared to be HLA-restricted in a later analysis, and the HLA associations seemed to be driven largely by CMV exposure. While some public TCRs were present in many individuals, most TCR sequences turned up only very rarely across donors. Presence/absence analyses assumed roughly uniform sequencing depth across donors, an assumption that may not hold. The earlier analysis of some 540 of the donors excluded seventeen rarely observed V segments, including chromosome 9 orphons, because counts were too low. Immune exposure information for the cohort was limited to CMV serostatus. Specific HLA alleles were associated with 16,951 TCR beta sequences at a false discovery rate of 0.05 in a later analysis. Because some donors lacked HLA typing at each locus, the association tests relied only on the typed subset. Compared with the 666-donor mean, donors in an Asian-associated ancestry cluster had fewer N-insertions in productive TCRs, according to a later genetic analysis. The study gave a list of about 150 TCR beta chains associated with cytomegalovirus. A later analysis found that HLA-associated TCR beta chains were more clonally expanded and had lower generation probabilities than equally common non-associated chains.

In the case of this clone: Its antigen is not yet known. Base qualities are not recorded, but no much larger clone differs from it by a single base.

The cohort consisted of hundreds of healthy bone marrow donors. At the time of sampling, every cohort member was nominally healthy, though immune exposures that went unrecorded were likely present. The donor tested CMV seropositive and was one of the 289 seropositive cohort members. Each donor provided a peripheral blood sample, and peripheral blood mononuclear cells were used for TCR beta sequencing. The Qiagen DNeasy Blood Extraction Kit was used to extract genomic DNA from the blood cell samples. The sequence was collected from a man aged 50 or older in good health and CMV-seropositive. Material for sequencing was PBMCs.

The CDR3 in this case is CASSTGTRGRITDTQYF. Here is the DNA: TGCGCCAGCAGCACCGGGACTAGAGGGAGGATCACAGATACGCAGTATTTT. The V gene is TRBV5-1 and the J gene is TRBJ2-3; TRBD2 agrees with 8 junctional bases. CDR1 SGHRS and CDR2 YFSETQ are derived from the germline V gene. Including cysteine and phenylalanine, the CDR3 has 17 amino acids. Just the 51-base CDR3 DNA is kept, in frame starting at base 1. The germline V and J ends show losses of 4 bases and 2 bases respectively, and no gene match explains 12 bases of the junction.